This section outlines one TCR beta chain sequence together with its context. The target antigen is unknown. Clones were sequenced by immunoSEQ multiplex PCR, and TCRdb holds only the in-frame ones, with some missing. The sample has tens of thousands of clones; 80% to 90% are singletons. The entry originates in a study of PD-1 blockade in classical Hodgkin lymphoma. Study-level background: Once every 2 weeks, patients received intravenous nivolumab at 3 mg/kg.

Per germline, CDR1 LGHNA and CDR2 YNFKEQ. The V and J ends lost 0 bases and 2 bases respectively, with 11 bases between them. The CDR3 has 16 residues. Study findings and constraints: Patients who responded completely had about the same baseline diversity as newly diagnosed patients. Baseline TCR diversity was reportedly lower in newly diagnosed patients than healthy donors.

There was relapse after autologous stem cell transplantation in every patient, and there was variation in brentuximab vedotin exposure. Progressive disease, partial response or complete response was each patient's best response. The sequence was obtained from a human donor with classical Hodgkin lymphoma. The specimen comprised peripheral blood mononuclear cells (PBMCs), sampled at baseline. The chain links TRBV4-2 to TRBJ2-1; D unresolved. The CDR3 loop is CASSQELRPPYNEQFF. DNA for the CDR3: TGTGCCAGCAGCCAAGAGCTCCGGCCTCCCTACAATGAGCAGTTCTTC.